This TCR beta chain was recovered during a study of cytomegalovirus exposure and HLA in healthy donors. In regard to this clone: The antigen is unknown.

The germline V gene has CDR1 SGHTS and CDR2 YDEGEE. V lost 6 bases and J lost 7, with 10 bases in between. The CDR3 extends over 12 amino acids. Findings and caveats of the study: It emerged from a later analysis that several of the most significant clusters appeared to be linked to common viral pathogens. HLA allele associations emerged for roughly 17,000 TCR beta sequences in a later analysis, at 0.05 false discovery rate. Later genetic work tied a missense DCLRE1C variant to beta-chain V and J trimming. CMV serostatus was the only recorded immune exposure for donors.

The primer mix had 60 Vbeta and 13 Jbeta primers. Profiled with immunoSEQ multiplex PCR; TCRdb holds only in-frame clones, not every one. The table lists approximately 180,000 clones, 81% of them singletons. V and J are TRBV5-8 and TRBJ1-4; no firm D call. The sequence was obtained from a man aged 18-30 years in good health and CMV-seronegative. Sequencing used PBMCs. The CDR3 protein is CASNPSGEKLFF. The CDR3 nucleotides are TGTGCCAGCAACCCCTCGGGTGAAAAACTGTTTTTT.